This T cell receptor beta chain is drawn from a study of T and B cells in COVID-19 patients. Whole-study context: COVID-19 patients gave peripheral blood either during active infection or after recovery.

Multiplex PCR with BIOMED2 TRB-A/B primer pools amplified TRB rearrangements. TCRdb re-called the multiplex PCR reads through MiXCR, storing one row per CDR3 protein. The sample lists some 4,000 distinct CDR3 sequences, 23% seen once, with approximately 28% in the top ten. The germline V and J ends were trimmed by 1 base and 3 bases, with 10 bases remaining between them. CDR3 length: 13 amino acids. From germline, CDR1 is DFQATT and CDR2 SNEGSKA (reference sequence). In its sample, this clonotype was seen a few times. TRB was amplified from about 250-500 ng of blood genomic DNA. The origin of this receptor is a human donor with active COVID-19. The chain combines TRBV20-1 with TRBJ2-7; tentative D call: TRBD1 (5 bases). Specimen: blood. The chain's CDR3 is CSARGTPSYEQYF. The CDR3, as DNA: TGCAGTGCTAGAGGGACACCGAGCTACGAGCAGTACTTC.